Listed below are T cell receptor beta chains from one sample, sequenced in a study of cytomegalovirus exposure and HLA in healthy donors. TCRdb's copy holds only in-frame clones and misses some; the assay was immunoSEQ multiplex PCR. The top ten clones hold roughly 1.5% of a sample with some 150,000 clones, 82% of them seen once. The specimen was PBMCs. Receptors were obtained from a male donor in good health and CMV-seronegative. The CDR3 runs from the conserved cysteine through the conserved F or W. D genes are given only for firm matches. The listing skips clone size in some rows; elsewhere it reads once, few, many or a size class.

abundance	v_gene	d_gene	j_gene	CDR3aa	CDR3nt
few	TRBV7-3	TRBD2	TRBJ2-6	CASSLVGGSGANVLTF	TGTGCCAGCAGCTTAGTGGGAGGGTCTGGGGCCAACGTCCTGACTTTC
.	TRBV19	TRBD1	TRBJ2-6	CASSDRTGQTGANVLTF	TGTGCCAGTAGCGATAGGACAGGCCAAACTGGGGCCAACGTCCTGACTTTC
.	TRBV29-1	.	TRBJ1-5	CSVGQGGHQPQHF	TGCAGCGTTGGCCAGGGCGGCCATCAGCCCCAGCATTTT
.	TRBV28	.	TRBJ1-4	CASNSRGTNEKLFF	TGTGCCAGCAATAGCAGGGGCACTAATGAAAAACTGTTTTTT
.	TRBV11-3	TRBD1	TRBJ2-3	CASSTDRDRPQYF	TGTGCCAGCAGCACCGATAGGGACAGGCCGCAGTATTTT
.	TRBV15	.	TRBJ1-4	CATSRVPPTVTNEKLFF	TGTGCCACCAGCAGAGTCCCCCCGACAGTAACTAATGAAAAACTGTTTTTT
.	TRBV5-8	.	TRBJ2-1	CASSLEVVGVKGNEQFF	TGTGCCAGCAGCTTGGAGGTGGTCGGGGTTAAGGGCAATGAGCAGTTCTTC
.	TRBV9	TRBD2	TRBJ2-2	CASSENFQRGTPTGELFF	TGTGCCAGCAGCGAAAATTTTCAGCGGGGGACGCCCACCGGGGAGCTGTTTTTT
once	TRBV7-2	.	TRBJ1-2	CASSLDSYGYTF	TGTGCCAGCAGCTTAGATAGCTATGGCTACACCTTC
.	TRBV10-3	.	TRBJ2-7	CAISEIVYEQYF	TGTGCCATCAGTGAGATCGTGTACGAGCAGTACTTC
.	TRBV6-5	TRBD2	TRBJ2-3	CASKRGSTDTQYF	TGTGCCAGCAAGCGGGGAAGCACAGATACGCAGTATTTT
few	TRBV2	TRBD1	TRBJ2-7	CASSGVGQGVDDEQYF	TGTGCCAGCAGTGGAGTGGGACAGGGGGTAGATGACGAGCAGTACTTC
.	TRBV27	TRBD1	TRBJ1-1	CASSLSGGATEAFF	TGTGCCAGCAGTTTATCAGGGGGCGCGACTGAAGCTTTCTTT
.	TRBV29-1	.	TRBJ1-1	CSLNPGQGAFF	TGCAGCCTAAACCCGGGACAAGGCGCTTTCTTT
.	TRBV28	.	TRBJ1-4	CASSSQTGSERATNEKLFF	TGTGCCAGCAGTTCCCAAACAGGGTCTGAGAGGGCAACTAATGAAAAACTGTTTTTT